These T cell receptor beta chains were read from a single sample in a study of OX40 agonist ivuxolimab in advanced cancers. Sequencing was performed with immunoSEQ multiplex PCR; in TCRdb, only in-frame clones are kept and a portion is missing. The sample contains more than 75,000 clones, about 85% of which appear only once. Here the sequenced sample was CD4+ or CD8+ T cells sorted from blood, taken in a trial of the OX40 agonist ivuxolimab. These receptors were obtained from an adult with an advanced solid tumor such as melanoma, head and neck, liver or kidney cancer. Each CDR3 is given with its conserved first and last residue. The D gene is left open where the match is weak. For some rows the clone size is stated as once, few or many, or as a class when expanded; others skip it.

TRBV20-1,.,TRBJ2-1,.,10,CSVFYNEQFF,TGCAGTGTCTTTTACAATGAGCAGTTCTTC
TRBV5-1,.,TRBJ2-3,.,15,CASSDPGRGTDTQYF,TGCGCCAGCAGCGACCCGGGACGCGGCACAGATACGCAGTATTTT
TRBV29-1,.,TRBJ2-2,.,16,CSVPGTVSTNTGELFF,TGCAGCGTGCCCGGGACCGTTTCCACGAACACCGGGGAGCTGTTTTTT
TRBV5-5,.,TRBJ1-6,once,18,CASSLSEHQSSYNSPLHF,TGTGCCAGCAGCCTTTCCGAACATCAGAGCTCCTATAATTCACCCCTCCACTTT
TRBV5-1,TRBD2,TRBJ2-7,.,16,CASNTGTSGRGEEQYF,TGCGCCAGCAATACCGGGACTAGCGGGAGGGGGGAAGAGCAGTACTTC
TRBV6-6,.,TRBJ1-1,.,14,CASSPREKPIQAFF,TGTGCCAGCAGCCCCAGGGAGAAGCCCATCCAAGCTTTCTTT
TRBV27,.,TRBJ2-1,once,15,CASRNVAASYNEQFF,TGTGCCAGCAGGAATGTAGCGGCCTCCTACAATGAGCAGTTCTTC
TRBV5-1,.,TRBJ2-5,.,13,CASSLGELETQYF,TGCGCCAGCAGCTTGGGAGAGTTAGAGACCCAGTACTTC
TRBV5-4,.,TRBJ2-5,once,14,CASSLKSVEETQYF,TGTGCCAGCAGCTTGAAGTCGGTAGAGGAGACCCAGTACTTC
TRBV10-3,.,TRBJ2-1,.,14,CASVGGGSYNEQFF,TGTGCCAGCGTAGGGGGGGGATCCTACAATGAGCAGTTCTTC
TRBV5-1,.,TRBJ1-1,.,13,CASSLGDDTEAFF,TGCGCCAGCAGCTTGGGGGATGACACTGAAGCTTTCTTT
TRBV19,TRBD1,TRBJ2-1,.,15,CASSIVGTGDNEQFF,TGTGCCAGTAGTATAGTAGGGACAGGGGACAATGAGCAGTTCTTC
TRBV29-1,.,TRBJ1-1,.,12,CSVEILGPEAFF,TGCAGCGTTGAAATTCTAGGCCCTGAAGCTTTCTTT
TRBV2,TRBD2,TRBJ2-1,.,16,CASRAPPAGSGNEQFF,TGTGCCAGCAGGGCCCCCCCAGCGGGATCTGGCAATGAGCAGTTCTTC
TRBV7-9,.,TRBJ1-5,.,14,CASSFEGEVRPQHF,TGTGCCAGCAGCTTTGAAGGGGAGGTTCGGCCCCAGCATTTT
TRBV7-8,TRBD1,TRBJ1-5,.,15,CASSLISQGAQPQHF,TGTGCCAGCAGCTTGATCAGTCAGGGGGCCCAGCCCCAGCATTTT
TRBV5-1,.,TRBJ2-2,.,16,CASRIFGLGDTGELFF,TGCGCCAGCCGTATTTTCGGGCTCGGTGACACCGGGGAGCTGTTTTTT
TRBV6-1,.,TRBJ1-3,.,16,CASSESQGSSGNTIYF,TGTGCCAGCAGTGAAAGTCAGGGTTCCTCTGGAAACACCATATATTTT
TRBV5-1,TRBD1,TRBJ2-2,.,17,CASSLEGQGANTGELFF,TGCGCCAGCAGCTTGGAGGGGCAGGGGGCGAACACCGGGGAGCTGTTTTTT
TRBV28,.,TRBJ1-2,.,11,CASLVAGGYTF,TGTGCCAGCCTCGTCGCTGGCGGCTACACCTTC
TRBV29-1,.,TRBJ2-5,.,12,CSVETDSETQYF,TGCAGCGTTGAGACAGACTCAGAGACCCAGTACTTC
TRBV28,.,TRBJ2-7,.,13,CASTPRETYEQYF,TGTGCCAGCACCCCCAGGGAAACCTACGAGCAGTACTTC
TRBV19,TRBD2,TRBJ2-1,.,14,CASSGLVKRNEQFF,TGTGCCAGTAGTGGACTAGTAAAGAGGAATGAGCAGTTCTTC
TRBV2,TRBD2,TRBJ2-5,.,15,CASRRTSGSLETQYF,TGTGCCAGCAGAAGGACTAGCGGGAGTCTTGAGACCCAGTACTTC
TRBV2,TRBD2,TRBJ2-2,.,18,CASSESGLAGGNTGELFF,TGTGCCAGCAGTGAATCAGGACTAGCGGGAGGAAACACCGGGGAGCTGTTTTTT
TRBV25-1,.,TRBJ2-2,.,16,CASSDQGLPNTGELFF,TGTGCCAGCAGTGATCAGGGACTTCCTAACACCGGGGAGCTGTTTTTT
TRBV10-3,.,TRBJ1-1,.,15,CAITGDPLMGTEAFF,TGTGCCATCACCGGGGACCCCCTGATGGGGACTGAAGCTTTCTTT
TRBV6-6,TRBD1,TRBJ1-1,.,15,CASSYSHRGGTEAFF,TGTGCCAGCAGTTACTCTCACAGGGGTGGCACTGAAGCTTTCTTT
TRBV5-8,.,TRBJ1-5,.,16,CASSPGSGGYNQPQHF,TGTGCCAGCAGCCCGGGTAGCGGAGGGTACAATCAGCCCCAGCATTTT
TRBV19,TRBD1,TRBJ1-5,once,16,CASSIAWQGGNQPQHF,TGTGCCAGTAGTATTGCGTGGCAGGGGGGAAATCAGCCCCAGCATTTT
TRBV27,TRBD1,TRBJ2-2,.,15,CASSRQGTNTGELFF,TGTGCCAGCAGTCGACAGGGGACTAACACCGGGGAGCTGTTTTTT
TRBV30,TRBD2,TRBJ2-3,.,16,CAWSVGLAGRTDTQYF,TGTGCCTGGAGTGTAGGGCTAGCGGGGCGCACAGATACGCAGTATTTT
TRBV5-1,.,TRBJ1-1,.,15,CASSQNVGPNSEAFF,TGCGCCAGCAGCCAGAATGTGGGACCCAACTCTGAAGCTTTCTTT
TRBV18,.,TRBJ1-3,.,17,CASSPSLSGYETNTIYF,TGTGCCAGCTCACCAAGTTTGTCAGGGTATGAAACGAACACCATATATTTT
TRBV15,TRBD1,TRBJ1-1,.,14,CATSRQGRSTEAFF,TGTGCCACCAGTAGACAGGGCAGGAGCACTGAAGCTTTCTTT
TRBV18,TRBD2,TRBJ2-5,.,15,CAGSRAGGPQETQYF,TGTGCCGGCTCACGGGCGGGAGGCCCACAAGAGACCCAGTACTTC
TRBV11-2,.,TRBJ2-1,.,14,CASSLVLPVGEQFF,TGTGCCAGCAGCTTAGTCCTCCCAGTGGGTGAGCAGTTCTTC
TRBV10-3,.,TRBJ2-5,once,14,CASARDKTQETQYF,TGTGCCTCCGCCCGGGACAAGACTCAAGAGACCCAGTACTTC
TRBV27,.,TRBJ2-7,.,15,CASSSPASIYGEQYF,TGTGCCAGCAGTTCCCCGGCGTCTATTTATGGTGAGCAGTACTTC
TRBV5-8,.,TRBJ1-1,.,13,CASSLGLNTEAFF,TGTGCCAGCAGCTTGGGGTTGAACACTGAAGCTTTCTTT
TRBV6-1,.,TRBJ1-2,.,11,CASRVTYGYTF,TGTGCCAGCAGGGTGACATACGGCTACACCTTC
TRBV7-2,.,TRBJ1-5,once,12,CASSLGDQPQHF,TGTGCCAGCAGCTTAGGCGATCAGCCCCAGCATTTT
TRBV18,.,TRBJ1-1,.,14,CASSPPSRNTEAFF,TGTGCCAGCTCACCACCAAGTCGGAACACTGAAGCTTTCTTT
TRBV9,TRBD2,TRBJ2-1,.,15,CASSVGAGDRNEQFF,TGTGCCAGCAGCGTAGGGGCGGGAGATCGGAATGAGCAGTTCTTC
TRBV7-9,.,TRBJ1-6,.,15,CASSSTSPTDSPLHF,TGTGCCAGCAGCTCAACCTCCCCGACAGATTCACCCCTCCACTTT
TRBV4-3,.,TRBJ2-1,.,15,CASSQGIAEYNEQFF,TGCGCCAGCAGCCAAGGAATAGCGGAATACAATGAGCAGTTCTTC
TRBV11-2,.,TRBJ2-2,once,12,CASRGNTGELFF,TGTGCCAGCAGAGGGAACACCGGGGAGCTGTTTTTT
TRBV4-2,TRBD1,TRBJ1-1,.,13,CASSRQGYTEAFF,TGTGCCAGCAGCCGACAGGGGTACACTGAAGCTTTCTTT
TRBV29-1,.,TRBJ2-5,once,13,CSVQDGGQETQYF,TGCAGCGTTCAGGATGGGGGGCAGGAGACCCAGTACTTC
TRBV7-6,.,TRBJ2-4,.,16,CASSFARRIAKNIQYF,TGTGCCAGCAGCTTTGCAAGACGGATAGCCAAAAACATTCAGTACTTC
TRBV18,TRBD2,TRBJ2-3,.,19,CASSPPLAGGPPGGDTQYF,TGTGCCAGCTCACCACCACTAGCGGGAGGGCCTCCGGGAGGAGATACGCAGTATTTT
TRBV11-2,TRBD1,TRBJ1-1,.,18,CASSPIEGASAPYTEAFF,TGTGCCAGCAGCCCGATCGAGGGGGCCTCTGCTCCCTACACTGAAGCTTTCTTT
TRBV5-1,.,TRBJ2-2,.,14,CASSLEPGTGELFF,TGCGCCAGCAGCTTGGAGCCGGGTACCGGGGAGCTGTTTTTT
TRBV30,.,TRBJ1-2,.,11,CAWSELVGYTF,TGTGCCTGGAGTGAACTCGTAGGCTACACCTTC